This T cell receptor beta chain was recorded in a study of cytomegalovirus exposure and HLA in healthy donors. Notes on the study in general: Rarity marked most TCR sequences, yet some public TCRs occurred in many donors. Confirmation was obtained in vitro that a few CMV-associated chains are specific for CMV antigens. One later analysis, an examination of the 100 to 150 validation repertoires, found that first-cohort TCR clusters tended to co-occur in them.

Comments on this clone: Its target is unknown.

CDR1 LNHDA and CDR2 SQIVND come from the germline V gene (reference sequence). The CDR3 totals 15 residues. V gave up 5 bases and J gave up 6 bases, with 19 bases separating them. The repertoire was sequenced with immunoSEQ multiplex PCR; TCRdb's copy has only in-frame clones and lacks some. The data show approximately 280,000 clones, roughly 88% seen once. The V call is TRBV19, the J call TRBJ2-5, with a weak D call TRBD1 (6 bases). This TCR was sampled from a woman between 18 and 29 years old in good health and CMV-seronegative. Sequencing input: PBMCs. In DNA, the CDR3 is TGTGCCAGTAGTGTCAACAGGGACCGTGGGAAGACCCAGTACTTC. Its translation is CASSVNRDRGKTQYF.